These 22 T cell receptor beta chains were sequenced from one sample in a study of vaccination and CD4 T cells after COVID-19. Their specific antigens are unknown. CD4+ T cells that had been cultured provided DNA sequenced with the Oncomine TCR Beta short-read assay. Each CDR3 protein is one row after TCRdb ran MiXCR on the PCR reads. Of 11,000 or so distinct CDR3 sequences in the sample, about three quarters are singletons; the top ten hold around 28%. The sample's treatment: 10-day PBMC culture with coronavirus spike peptide pools or control peptides (ViraFEST assay). Sequenced: CD4+ T cells from blood, cultured in vitro. These receptors originate from a human donor who had recovered from COVID-19.

The V gene is TRBV20-1, the J gene TRBJ1-6, with no clear D. V shed 3 bases and J shed 11 bases, with 20 bases lying between them. The CDR3 sequence is 15 residues long. The germline CDR1 and CDR2 sequences are DFQATT and SNEGSKA (reference sequence). The CDR3 bases are TGCAGTGCTAGGGATCGGACCCTCGCCCTACCACCCCTCCACTTT. This gives the protein CSARDRTLALPPLHF.

This chain links TRBV27 with TRBJ2-7; D is tentatively TRBD1 or TRBD2 (5 bases each). The germline gives CDR1 MNHEY, CDR2 SMNVEV (reference sequence). Deletions cut 6 bases from V and 3 bases from J, with 12 bases between. The CDR3 extends over 13 amino acids. The CDR3 protein is CASSIEGHYEQYF. The DNA of the CDR3 is TGTGCCAGCAGCATTGAGGGGCACTACGAGCAGTACTTC.

The table lists this clonotype with a few counts. The chain's CDR3 is CSARDGRETQYF. The DNA for the CDR3 is TGCAGTGCTAGAGATGGGAGGGAGACCCAGTACTTC. This chain uses TRBV20-1 with TRBJ2-5, with a tentative D call TRBD2 (6 bases). This CDR3 spans 12 amino acids. CDR1 is DFQATT, CDR2 SNEGSKA, per germline (reference sequence). Trimming shortened V by 0 bases and J by 5 bases, and 7 bases separated the two germline ends.

The rearrangement uses TRBV7-2 and TRBJ2-5; D uncertain. The CDR3 is 14 residues long. Germline CDR1 is SGHTA and CDR2 is FQGNSA. V was trimmed by 1 base and J by 5 bases, leaving 11 bases between them. CDR3 region: CASSLGRALETQYF. CDR3 coding DNA: TGTGCCAGCAGCTTAGGAAGGGCCTTGGAGACCCAGTACTTC.

V usage is TRBV2 and J usage is TRBJ1-5; maybe TRBD1 (6 bases). The CDR3 contains 15 residues. Germline CDR1 is SNHLY and CDR2 is FYNNEI. V lost 6 bases and J 0 bases, leaving 12 bases between the germline ends. CDR3 in amino acids: CASRLQGYSNQPQHF. CDR3 DNA sequence: TGTGCCAGCAGGCTACAGGGCTATAGCAATCAGCCCCAGCATTTT.

The sample holds a few counts of this clonotype. This chain links TRBV6-5 with TRBJ1-5; D not certain. The ends were cut back, 2 bases at V and 9 bases at J, with 5 bases in the middle. CDR3 length equals 11 residues. Germline V gene data show CDR1 as MNHEY and CDR2 as SVGAGI. The CDR3 is CASSYGLPQHF. CDR3 sequence (DNA): TGTGCCAGCAGTTACGGGTTGCCCCAGCATTTT.

V gene TRBV20-1 combines with J gene TRBJ2-3; TRBD2 matches at 16 bases. CDR1 is DFQATT and CDR2 is SNEGSKA in the germline V gene (reference sequence). J lost 2 bases, V lost 4 bases, and 21 bases had no gene match. The CDR3 has 22 amino acids. The chain's CDR3 is CSANKHLVLGLAGGRTTDTQYF. The CDR3 DNA sequence: TGCAGTGCTAATAAACACTTAGTACTGGGACTAGCGGGAGGGCGAACCACAGATACGCAGTATTTT.

This clonotype was observed a few times. The gene calls are TRBV7-8 and TRBJ2-7, with 7 bases matching TRBD1. In germline, CDR1 is SGHVS, CDR2 FQNEAQ. The CDR3 runs to 13 residues. V trimming: 4 bases; J trimming: 6 bases; junction bases outside the gene matches: 6. This CDR3 reads CASSWEQGREQYF. In nucleotides, the CDR3 is TGTGCCAGCAGCTGGGAACAGGGGCGCGAGCAGTACTTC.

This chain connects TRBV6-1 to TRBJ1-6; D remains ambiguous. Germline CDR1 and CDR2: MNHNS and SASEGT. V was trimmed by 10 bases and J by 7 bases, leaving 8 bases between them. CDR3 length: 11 residues. The CDR3 is CAIVLNSPLHF. CDR3 sequence (DNA): TGTGCCATCGTCCTGAATTCACCCCTCCACTTT.

CDR3 amino acids: CASTLAVLAKNIQYF. In DNA form, the CDR3 reads TGTGCCAGCACGCTAGCGGTCTTAGCCAAAAACATTCAGTACTTC. The chain combines TRBV6-1 with TRBJ2-4, with 7 bases aligning to TRBD2. The CDR3 covers 15 residues. The V and J ends lost 7 bases and 0 bases, in that order; junction bases with no gene match: 6. Germline loops: CDR1 MNHNS, CDR2 SASEGT.

The chain joins TRBV20-1 to TRBJ1-6; TRBD1 is a possible D gene (5 bases). The CDR3 extends over 17 amino acids. Germline V gene data show CDR1 as DFQATT and CDR2 as SNEGSKA (reference sequence). V shed 0 bases and J shed 0 bases, with 12 bases lying between them. The CDR3 sequence: CSARDREGSSYNSPLHF. The DNA for the CDR3 is TGCAGTGCTAGAGATCGTGAGGGGAGCTCCTATAATTCACCCCTCCACTTT.

The chain employs TRBV24-1 and TRBJ2-2; D gene ambiguous. Looked up from germline, CDR1 is KGHDR and CDR2 is SFDVKD. V lost 2 bases and J lost 8, with 8 bases in between. CDR3 size: 13 residues. The CDR3 region has the DNA TGTGCCACCAGTGATTGGGGTTCTGGGGAGCTGTTTTTT. It is translated as CATSDWGSGELFF.

The chain recombines TRBV6-1 with TRBJ1-1, with D perhaps matching TRBD1 (5 bases). Germline V CDR1 and CDR2: MNHNS, SASEGT. V lost 6 bases to trimming and J lost 1 base, with 18 bases between them. The CDR3 has 16 residues. The CDR3 region is CASSPLLGQGNTEAFF. The CDR3 nucleotides are TGTGCCAGCAGCCCCCTTTTAGGCCAGGGGAACACTGAAGCTTTCTTT.

The genes are TRBV27 and TRBJ1-5; possible D gene TRBD1, 6 bases. The CDR3 sequence is 15 residues long. Germline loops: CDR1 MNHEY, CDR2 SMNVEV (reference sequence). V was cut by 5 bases and J by 5 bases, with 16 bases left in between. The CDR3 spells CASSTRGFWDQPQHF. As DNA, the CDR3 is TGTGCCAGCAGTACCAGGGGTTTTTGGGATCAGCCCCAGCATTTT.

The chain combines TRBV7-9 with TRBJ1-5, with D perhaps matching TRBD1 (6 bases). The CDR3 contains 15 residues. The germline V gene has CDR1 SEHNR and CDR2 FQNEAQ (reference sequence). Trimming stripped 7 bases from V and 7 bases from J, with 20 bases between. The CDR3 bases are TGTGCCAGCACCCCTATGGGGGGCGCGGGGCAGCCCCAGCATTTT. Translated, it gives CASTPMGGAGQPQHF.

V and J are TRBV20-1 and TRBJ2-4, with D tentatively TRBD1 or TRBD2 (6 bases each). V was pared by 1 base and J by 6 bases, with 19 bases between. The CDR3 has 16 residues. In germline, CDR1 is DFQATT, CDR2 SNEGSKA (reference sequence). The CDR3 is CSARGAGHSGGNIQYF. The CDR3 DNA is TGCAGTGCTAGAGGTGCGGGACATTCGGGCGGAAACATTCAGTACTTC.

The chain carries TRBV20-1 and TRBJ1-5, with D unresolved. V was clipped by 6 bases and J by 3 bases, with 24 bases between them. This CDR3 region has 17 residues. The V gene's germline CDR1 is DFQATT and CDR2 SNEGSKA (reference sequence). CDR3 sequence: CSAPEAKRGGNNQPQHF. As DNA, the CDR3 is TGCAGTGCCCCTGAGGCCAAACGGGGTGGGAACAATCAGCCCCAGCATTTT.

This clonotype has more than one count but fewer than ten. The chain couples TRBV20-1 to TRBJ1-2; no clear D gene. Germline values: CDR1 DFQATT, CDR2 SNEGSKA (reference sequence). V was pared by 6 bases and J by 4 bases, with 9 bases between. This CDR3 has 11 amino acids. CDR3 nucleotide sequence: TGCAGTGCGTTCATACCCTATGGCTACACCTTC. This gives the protein CSAFIPYGYTF.

V usage is TRBV29-1 and J usage is TRBJ2-3; possibly TRBD2 for D (5 bases). Germline-derived CDR1 and CDR2 are SQVTM and ANQGSEA. The CDR3 loop spans 14 amino acids. V gave up 3 bases and J gave up 2 bases, with 12 bases separating them. The CDR3 here is CSVDGSHNTDTQYF. The DNA of the CDR3 is TGCAGCGTTGATGGGAGTCATAACACAGATACGCAGTATTTT.

The chain combines TRBV20-1 with TRBJ1-3, with D uncertain. With 3 bases removed from V and 3 bases from J, the gap between germline ends came to 6 bases. The CDR3 sequence is 12 residues long. Germline loops: CDR1 DFQATT, CDR2 SNEGSKA (reference sequence). For the CDR3, the DNA is TGCAGTGCTAGGTCCTTTGGAAACACCATATATTTT. Protein product: CSARSFGNTIYF.

This chain connects TRBV7-3 to TRBJ2-2; TRBD2 matches at 12 bases. CDR1 and CDR2 (germline): SGHTA, FQGTGA. V dropped 0 bases and J dropped 6; count of bases not matched to a gene: 2. CDR3 length: 16 amino acids. CDR3 sequence (DNA): TGTGCCAGCAGCTTAACGCGACTAGCGGGGGCCGGGGAGCTGTTTTTT. Translating gives CASSLTRLAGAGELFF. The full variable domain, its missing parts supplied by reference TRBV7-3 and TRBJ2-2, is GAGVSQTPSNKVTEKGKYVELRCDPISGHTALYWYRQSLGQGPEFLIYFQGTGAADDSGLPNDRFFAVRPEGSVSTLKIQRTERGDSAVYLCASSLTRLAGAGELFFGEGSRLTVL.

This clonotype was detected a few times. CDR3 sequence (DNA): TGTGCCAGCAGCTTAGGTGGATACTTTGTTGAAGCTTTCTTT. This codes for CASSLGGYFVEAFF. This chain uses TRBV11-2 with TRBJ1-1, with D unresolved. Germline CDR1 SGHAT, CDR2 FQNNGV. The CDR3 length is 14 residues. Trimming cost V 1 base and J 7 bases, with 13 bases left between them. Looking up the rest from reference TRBV11-2 and TRBJ1-1 gives the full variable domain: EAGVAQSPRYKIIEKRQSVAFWCNPISGHATLYWYQQILGQGPKLLIQFQNNGVVDDSQLPKDRFSAERLKGVDSTLKIQPAKLEDSAVYLCASSLGGYFVEAFFGQGTRLTVV.